One sample yielded the 32 T cell receptor beta chains listed below, sequenced in a study of blood T cells in healthy people across ages. The authors ran a second PCR of 7 to 11 cycles using a sample-barcoded 5' primer and a J-beta primer mix. From the 5' RACE reads, TCRdb called clonotypes with MiXCR, one entry per CDR3 protein. Among hundreds of thousands of distinct CDR3 sequences listed, 58% were seen once. Sequenced material: blood. The receptor set was obtained from a young man in good health.

This clonotype showed up just once. The CDR3 nucleotides read TGTGCCAGCAGCCCCAGGGGCCACAATCAGCCCCAGCATTTT. It translates to CASSPRGHNQPQHF. This chain links TRBV5-5 with TRBJ1-5; maybe TRBD1 (6 bases). Germline V CDR1 and CDR2: SGHKS, YYEKEE (reference sequence). The ends were cut back, 4 bases at V and 3 bases at J, with 11 bases in the middle. The CDR3 loop spans 14 amino acids.

V is TRBV2 and J is TRBJ2-3; 7 bases map to TRBD2. The CDR3 extends over 17 amino acids. V was clipped by 3 bases and J by 1 base; unmatched bases: 10. Per germline, CDR1 SNHLY and CDR2 FYNNEI. CDR3 protein: CASSDWGSSGRTDTQYF. For the CDR3, the DNA is TGTGCCAGCAGTGATTGGGGTTCTAGCGGACGCACAGATACGCAGTATTTT.

This rearrangement joins TRBV4-2 to TRBJ2-7; D unclear. The CDR3 is made up of 14 amino acids. CDR1 is LGHNA and CDR2 is YNFKEQ in the germline V gene. Trimming took 2 bases from V and 7 from J, leaving 15 bases between them. In nucleotides, the CDR3 is TGTGCCAGCAGCCAACTCGAAGAGTCAAATGAGCAGTACTTC. Its translation: CASSQLEESNEQYF.

The chain is built from TRBV12-3 or TRBV12-4 and TRBJ2-5, with TRBD2 as a possible D gene (5 bases). V lost 3 bases and J 2 bases, leaving 13 bases between the germline ends. There are 15 residues in the CDR3. The CDR3 protein is CASSLPGFKQETQYF. CDR3 nucleotides: TGTGCCAGCAGTTTGCCGGGGTTTAAACAAGAGACCCAGTACTTC.

This clonotype occurred a few times. The V call is TRBV20-1, the J call TRBJ2-7, with D tentatively TRBD1 (5 bases). The DNA matches TRBJ2-5 better at its end, which makes the J call doubtful. This CDR3 region has 15 residues. The germline gives CDR1 DFQATT, CDR2 SNEGSKA (reference sequence). CDR3 loop: CSARETATSRETQYF. The CDR3 DNA follows: TGCAGTGCTAGAGAGACAGCCACCAGTAGGGAGACCCAGTACTTC.

The rearrangement links TRBV28 to TRBJ1-5; the D gene is possibly TRBD1 (5 bases). The CDR3 has 14 residues. V lost 4 bases, J lost 0 bases, and 7 bases lay in between. CDR1 is MDHEN and CDR2 is SYDVKM in the germline V gene. CDR3 DNA: TGTGCCAGCAGTTCTGACAGTAGCAATCAGCCCCAGCATTTT. It is translated as CASSSDSSNQPQHF.

This clonotype occurred a few times. The rearrangement uses TRBV12-3 or TRBV12-4 and TRBJ2-3; 9 positions match TRBD2. CDR3 length: 13 residues. The junction had 5 bases not matched to a gene; V was cut back by 8 bases and J by 5 bases. CDR3 residues: CASRAGGGDTQYF. The DNA for the CDR3 is TGTGCCAGCCGGGCGGGAGGGGGAGATACGCAGTATTTT.

This clonotype was observed a single time. The rearrangement joins TRBV3-1 to TRBJ2-5, with D possibly being TRBD2 (6 bases). The V end lost 0 bases, the J end lost 11 bases, and 19 bases lay between the germline ends. The CDR3 consists of 15 residues. CDR1 and CDR2 from the germline V gene are LGHDT and YNNKEL (reference sequence). In DNA, the CDR3 is TGTGCCAGCAGCCAAGATAGGACTACTTGGTTGAAGCAGTACTTC. This codes for CASSQDRTTWLKQYF.

The rearrangement links TRBV6-5 to TRBJ1-5; 8 nucleotides align to TRBD1. After removal of 7 bases from V and 6 bases from J, the junction contained 8 bases not matched to a gene. Looked up from germline, CDR1 is MNHEY and CDR2 is SVGAGI. The CDR3 covers 14 residues. The CDR3 nucleotides read TGTGCCAGCACCAGACGACAGGGGCTTCAGCCCCAGCATTTT. It encodes CASTRRQGLQPQHF.

Here the CDR3 reads CASSVLGGGKEKLFF. As DNA, the CDR3 is TGCGCCAGCAGCGTACTCGGGGGGGGGAAAGAAAAACTGTTTTTT. The genes are TRBV5-1 and TRBJ1-4; D perhaps matches TRBD1 (5 bases). This CDR3 has 15 residues. Germline V gene data show CDR1 as SGHRS and CDR2 as YFSETQ. Trimming took off 4 bases at V and 8 bases at J, with 18 bases between the two ends.

This chain uses TRBV6-5 with TRBJ2-7; D not resolved. The germline gives CDR1 MNHEY, CDR2 SVGAGI. The V end was cut by 5 bases, the J end by 6 bases, with 23 bases between. The CDR3 sequence is 16 residues long. The CDR3 spells CASSLFRGTLRSEQYF. In DNA, the CDR3 is TGTGCCAGCAGTCTGTTCCGCGGCACCCTAAGGAGCGAGCAGTACTTC.

The chain carries TRBV12-3 or TRBV12-4 and TRBJ1-1; TRBD1 is a possible D gene (5 bases). There are 14 residues in the CDR3. V was cut by 3 bases and J by 5 bases, with 13 bases left in between. CDR3 protein: CASSFGAPYTEAFF. The CDR3 nucleotides read TGTGCCAGCAGTTTCGGGGCGCCGTATACTGAAGCTTTCTTT.

V and J are TRBV24-1 and TRBJ2-5; D tentatively reads TRBD1 or TRBD2 (5 bases each). Germline V lookup: CDR1 KGHDR, CDR2 SFDVKD. This CDR3 region has 16 residues. Trimming cost V 3 bases and J 4 bases, with 17 bases left between them. This chain's CDR3 is CATSDPGGTGIETQYF. The CDR3 bases are TGTGCCACCAGTGATCCCGGTGGGACGGGAATAGAGACCCAGTACTTC.

A few counts support this clonotype. The V call is TRBV6-5, the J call TRBJ2-3; TRBD1 is a possible D gene (6 bases). The CDR3 contains 15 residues. Trimming removed 4 bases at V and 3 bases at J, with 14 bases between. The V gene's germline CDR1 is MNHEY and CDR2 SVGAGI. CDR3 amino acids: CASSSQGFSTDTQYF. The CDR3 DNA sequence: TGTGCCAGCAGTTCCCAGGGGTTCTCGACAGATACGCAGTATTTT.

The chain uses TRBV6-5 and TRBJ1-1; D remains unclear. The length of the CDR3 is 13 residues. The V end lost 0 bases, the J end lost 8 bases, and 10 bases lay between the germline ends. Germline loops: CDR1 MNHEY, CDR2 SVGAGI. The CDR3 DNA reads as TGTGCCAGCAGTTACTCGGGCAGAACGGAAGCTTTCTTT. Amino acids: CASSYSGRTEAFF.

The rearrangement links TRBV29-1 to TRBJ2-1; 9 bases agree with TRBD2. V lost 7 bases, J lost 4 bases, and 2 bases stayed unmatched. CDR1 and CDR2 from the germline V gene are SQVTM and ANQGSEA. This CDR3 has 12 amino acids. CDR3 coding DNA: TGCAGCGGCGGACTAGCGTACAATGAGCAGTTCTTC. It yields the protein CSGGLAYNEQFF.

The table lists this clonotype with a few counts. The J gene is TRBJ1-5, the V gene TRBV20-1, with a weak D call TRBD1 (5 bases). Germline loops: CDR1 DFQATT, CDR2 SNEGSKA (reference sequence). Between the trimmed V and J ends, which lost 2 bases and 2 bases, there was a span of 7 bases. This CDR3 has 13 amino acids. CDR3 in DNA: TGCAGTGCTAGACGGGGGGGCAATCAGCCCCAGCATTTT. As protein: CSARRGGNQPQHF.

In its sample, this clonotype was seen a few times. J is TRBJ2-7 and V is TRBV9; 7 bases are a match to TRBD1. The CDR3 runs 12 residues. From germline, CDR1 is SGDLS and CDR2 YYNGEE. V shed 3 bases, J shed 3 bases, and the junction held 0 bases outside the gene matches. CDR3 DNA sequence: TGTGCCAGCAGCGGGACAGGCTACGAGCAGTACTTC. This codes for CASSGTGYEQYF.

This chain uses TRBV4-3 with TRBJ2-3; TRBD2 matches 8 bases. There are 16 residues in the CDR3. Trimming took 0 bases from V and 6 from J; bases not matched to a gene: 8. Germline V gene lookup returns CDR1 LGHNA and CDR2 YSLEER. The CDR3 sequence: CASSQDLAGLLDTQYF. The CDR3 nucleotides are TGCGCCAGCAGCCAAGACCTAGCGGGTCTTTTGGATACGCAGTATTTT.

This clonotype showed up just a few times. The chain combines TRBV21-1 with TRBJ1-2. TRBV21-1 is listed as a pseudogene. This CDR3 spans 13 amino acids. The CDR3 DNA follows: TGTGCCAGCCGGTGTATGGCTGACTATGGCTACACCTTC. Its translation: CASRCMADYGYTF.

The chain joins TRBV7-8 to TRBJ2-2; 10 positions match TRBD1. V lost 1 base and J lost 6; bases outside the gene matches: 11. Looked up from germline, CDR1 is SGHVS and CDR2 is FQNEAQ. The CDR3 is 18 amino acids. As DNA, the CDR3 is TGTGCCAGCAGCTTAGAAATTGACAGGGGGCAAGGTTCCGGGGAGCTGTTTTTT. Protein sequence: CASSLEIDRGQGSGELFF.

This chain joins TRBV19 and TRBJ2-3; TRBD2 might be the D (6 bases). CDR3 size: 15 residues. The germline CDR1 and CDR2 sequences are LNHDA and SQIVND (reference sequence). V dropped 10 bases and J dropped 1 base, with 18 bases sitting between them. The CDR3 region has the DNA TGTGCCACCCGGGGGACCCATCGCGGCACAGATACGCAGTATTTT. Translated, it gives CATRGTHRGTDTQYF. The full variable domain, rest sourced from reference TRBV19 and TRBJ2-3, is DGGITQSPKYLFRKEGQNVTLSCEQNLNHDAMYWYRQDPGQGLRLIYYSQIVNDFQKGDIAEGYSVSREKKESFPLTVTSAQKNPTAFYLCATRGTHRGTDTQYFGPGTRLTVL.

The sample holds a few counts of this clonotype. The J gene is TRBJ2-4, the V gene TRBV23-1, with D possibly being TRBD1 (6 bases). TRBV23-1 is an ORF, with its function uncertain. Trimming removed 10 bases from V and 1 base from J, with 20 bases in between. This CDR3 is 16 amino acids long. CDR3 sequence (DNA): TGCGCCATCTACCTCTCCTTGCAGGGGGCCAAAAACATTCAGTACTTC. Protein sequence: CAIYLSLQGAKNIQYF.

Turning to this clonotype: The junction shows a germline mismatch at one end, possibly a read error. CDR3 in amino acids: CASTELTGLRNQPQHF. CDR3 sequence (DNA): TGTGCCAGCACTGAATTGACAGGTTTGCGCAATCAGCCCCAGCATTTT. The chain carries TRBV6-1 and TRBJ1-5, with a tentative D call TRBD1 (6 bases). Germline V lookup: CDR1 MNHNS, CDR2 SASEGT. The CDR3 runs 16 residues.

The chain is built from TRBV6-5 and TRBJ2-5, with D perhaps matching TRBD1 (6 bases). The CDR3 runs 16 residues. Germline lookup yields CDR1 MNHEY and CDR2 SVGAGI. V was cut by 9 bases and J by 12 bases, with 32 bases left in between. The CDR3 DNA is TGTGCCAGACGCCACAGGGTTACCTATCCTACGAGCAGTGAGTACTTC. This sequence encodes CARRHRVTYPTSSEYF.

This clonotype was found a few times. V gene TRBV5-1 combines with J gene TRBJ2-5, with D possibly matching TRBD2 (5 bases). The V gene's germline CDR1 is SGHRS and CDR2 YFSETQ. V was pared by 4 bases and J by 1 base, with 11 bases between. The length of the CDR3 is 14 residues. The CDR3 sequence is CASSRTGSQETQYF. The CDR3 DNA sequence: TGCGCCAGCAGCCGCACGGGGAGCCAAGAGACCCAGTACTTC. Based on the CDR3 plus reference TRBV5-1 and TRBJ2-5, the full variable domain is KAGVTQTPRYLIKTRGQQVTLSCSPISGHRSVSWYQQTPGQGLQFLFEYFSETQRNKGNFPGRFSGRQFSNSRSEMNVSTLELGDSALYLCASSRTGSQETQYFGPGTRLLVL.

J is TRBJ2-7 and V is TRBV12-3 or TRBV12-4; D assignment may be TRBD1 or TRBD2 (5 bases each). V shed 3 bases and J shed 3 bases, with 18 bases lying between them. There are 16 residues in the CDR3. CDR3 in DNA: TGTGCCAGCAGTTTCACCCCCAGGGAGATTGACTACGAGCAGTACTTC. Its protein is CASSFTPREIDYEQYF.

The chain recombines TRBV5-1 with TRBJ1-2; D possibly corresponds to TRBD1 (5 bases). The germline V and J ends were trimmed by 4 bases and 3 bases, with 16 bases remaining between them. The germline V gene encodes CDR1 SGHRS and CDR2 YFSETQ. The CDR3 contains 15 residues. This chain's CDR3 is CASSVGTLGDYGYTF. CDR3 DNA: TGCGCCAGCAGCGTAGGGACCCTGGGCGACTATGGCTACACCTTC.

This clonotype appeared a single time. V usage is TRBV6-6 and J usage is TRBJ2-5; no clear D gene. This CDR3 has 14 residues. Germline CDR1 and CDR2: MNHNY and SVGAGI (reference sequence). V was shortened by 5 bases and J by 1 base, with 11 bases between the two germline ends. CDR3 DNA sequence: TGTGCCAGCAGTCAACAAGCAATCCAAGAGACCCAGTACTTC. Encoded protein: CASSQQAIQETQYF.

A remark on this clonotype: This may stem from a read error, because a much larger clone lies one nucleotide away. This chain links TRBV7-2 with TRBJ2-1; D gene uncertain. The CDR3 length is 15 residues. Germline values: CDR1 SGHTA, CDR2 FQGNSA. The CDR3 region is CANSSHITDYNEQFF. DNA of the CDR3: TGTGCCAACAGCTCACACATAACTGACTACAATGAGCAGTTCTTC.

This clonotype was seen a few times. The V call is TRBV7-6, the J call TRBJ2-7, with TRBD1 as a possible D gene (6 bases). Per the germline V gene, CDR1 is SGHVS and CDR2 is FNYEAQ. Trimming cost V 5 bases and J 3 bases, with 14 bases left between them. The CDR3 consists of 14 residues. The CDR3 DNA sequence: TGTGCCAGCAGCGCCCGACAGGAGATCTACGAGCAGTACTTC. It encodes CASSARQEIYEQYF.

The chain uses TRBV4-3 and TRBJ2-3; TRBD2 agrees at 8 bases. Trimming at V came to 0 bases and at J to 2 bases, leaving 10 bases not matched to a gene. Germline lookup yields CDR1 LGHNA and CDR2 YSLEER. The CDR3 totals 18 residues. CDR3 loop: CASSQEPSGSELTDTQYF. In DNA form, the CDR3 reads TGCGCCAGCAGCCAAGAACCGAGCGGGAGCGAACTCACAGATACGCAGTATTTT.